The clone carrying this T cell receptor (beta chain) was found many times. Generation of TCR cDNA used 5'RACE template switching (which added a universal primer site and UMIs). TCRdb independently ran MiXCR on the 5' RACE reads; one entry per CDR3 protein. The profile shows roughly 310,000 distinct CDR3 sequences, roughly 4% of them singletons. CDR3 length: 14 residues. Trimming pared 3 bases from V and 4 bases from J, leaving 10 bases between. These data belong to a study of T cells after yellow fever vaccination. This specimen was PBMCs, taken on the day of the yellow fever booster vaccination. The receptor's source is a man younger than 35 who received the YFV17D yellow fever vaccine. The rearrangement links TRBV12-3 or TRBV12-4 to TRBJ2-1; D is perhaps TRBD2 (6 bases). The CDR3 nucleotides are TGTGCCAGCAGTTTGCTGGGGGGTTACAATGAGCAGTTCTTC. This translates into CASSLLGGYNEQFF.